The rows below give T cell receptor beta chains drawn from one sample of a study of blood T cell repertoires in COVID-19. TCRdb keeps only in-frame clones here, not all; method: immunoSEQ multiplex PCR. The data contain some 85,000 clones, 65% to 80% of them seen just once; the ten biggest clones take up approximately 51%. The sample consisted of peripheral blood. Receptor source: a human donor in a cohort sampled during active COVID-19. Each CDR3 is given without its conserved first and last residue. D genes are given only for firm matches.

>TRBD2|TRBJ2-1|TRBV29-1
SASRGGGYNEQF
>-|TRBJ2-2|TRBV12-5
ASGLEAGRNTGELF
>-|TRBJ1-1|TRBV7-9
ASTDRMNTEAF
>TRBD1|TRBJ1-1|TRBV4-3
ASSLQGGTEAF
>-|TRBJ1-6|TRBV7-2
ASSRRAALNSPLH
>-|TRBJ2-1|TRBV7-2
ASSETRRNEQF
>-|TRBJ2-3|TRBV7-2
ASSLGPPGTDTQY
>-|TRBJ1-1|TRBV10-3
AISDGGGDTEAF
>-|TRBJ1-1|TRBV7-2
ATLGQWNTEAF
>TRBD1|TRBJ2-1|TRBV6-5
ASSYSIFGQAEQF
>TRBD2|TRBJ2-3|TRBV29-1
SVEPAGVTDTQY
>TRBD1|TRBJ1-3|TRBV24-1
ATSQTGSGNTIY
>-|TRBJ1-1|TRBV5-1
ASSRGGGGVSTEAF
>-|TRBJ2-1|TRBV6-5
ASSYRHKDRQF
>-|TRBJ1-4|TRBV4-3
ASSQARQRTNEKLF
>-|TRBJ2-7|TRBV21-1
ASSKIGTGSYEQY
>-|TRBJ1-2|TRBV6-5
AIVDTNYGYT
>TRBD2|TRBJ2-7|TRBV5-4
ASSPGGTSTYEQY
>TRBD1|TRBJ1-6|TRBV15
ATSRGTGSPGGSPLH
>-|TRBJ2-5|TRBV7-2
ASSLRGDTGGETQY
>TRBD1|TRBJ1-3|TRBV19
ASSPRPGQLQISGNTIY
>-|TRBJ1-3|TRBV28
ASGTQGRAGNTIY
>-|TRBJ2-7|TRBV27
ASSLNGLTYEQY
>-|TRBJ1-5|TRBV20-1
SASTGLGQPQH
>TRBD1|TRBJ1-5|TRBV30
AWSNEGAGYQPQH
>-|TRBJ2-7|TRBV7-6
ASSLADSPIYEQY
>-|TRBJ2-4|TRBV5-1
ASSLAGHRIAKNIQY
>TRBD1|TRBJ1-1|TRBV28
ASSSPGQGAGTEAF
>-|TRBJ2-5|TRBV29-1
SVEETPGETQY
>-|TRBJ2-7|TRBV13
ASSSVRNYEQY
>TRBD2|TRBJ2-1|TRBV2
ASSETSGRKGEQF
>-|TRBJ1-5|TRBV7-2
ASSLHRSSMQPQH
>TRBD2|TRBJ2-7|TRBV9
ASSVGSGGGYEQY
>-|TRBJ2-3|TRBV24-1
ATSDLSRGGTDTQY
>TRBD2|TRBJ2-2|TRBV24-1
ATSRLAGAGELF
>-|TRBJ2-1|TRBV30
AWSDGSQF
>-|TRBJ2-5|TRBV7-9
ASSFGGRETQY
>-|TRBJ2-3|TRBV6-5
ASNPDTVGTQY
>-|TRBJ2-3|TRBV7-9
ASSTMDLGWADTQY
>-|TRBJ2-5|TRBV6-6
ASTLDSTEETQY
>-|TRBJ2-6|TRBV2
ATRDNLASGANVLT
>-|TRBJ1-2|TRBV7-2
ASSSSPTGDYGYT
>TRBD2|TRBJ2-2|TRBV9
ASSVGLAVGELF
>-|TRBJ2-7|TRBV9
ASSENRDNSSYEQY
>TRBD1|TRBJ1-3|TRBV7-2
ASSLTGGSGNTIY
>TRBD2|TRBJ2-1|TRBV2
ASIGLAGTNEQF
>-|TRBJ2-7|TRBV30
AWKRDSYEQY
>-|TRBJ1-1|TRBV12-3/TRBV12-4
ASTSGSEAF
>TRBD2|TRBJ2-6|TRBV11-2
ASSRLAGAGANVLT
>-|TRBJ2-4|TRBV7-9
ASSLDSNIQY
>-|TRBJ2-1|TRBV6-2/TRBV6-3
ASSYGDSPASEQF